The clone carrying this T cell receptor beta chain was detected only a few times. Clinical history reported by participants formed the basis on which cohorts were assigned. This sample was taken from a study of blood T cell repertoires in COVID-19. Study-level background: Researchers got acute and convalescent COVID-19 samples from the United States, Italy and Spain. T cells, B-cell-depleted T cells, or PBMCs provided the cDNA or gDNA that served as material.

Source study methods: Quantification of nucleated cells was approximated via reference gene primer amplification. Libraries were prepared by immunoSEQ multiplex PCR; TCRdb keeps only in-frame clonotypes and omits some of them. The DNA was the basis for D and trimming; V, J and clone size are from that table. Of about 250,000 clones listed, about 83% are singletons. The sequence came from a woman between 40 and 50 years old who had been exposed to COVID-19. Sequenced sample: PBMCs or T cells enriched from blood (not recorded which).

CDR3 loop: CASSLEGNSNQPQHF. CDR3 sequence (DNA): TGCGCCAGCAGCTTGGAGGGGAATAGCAATCAGCCCCAGCATTTT. V and J are TRBV5-1 and TRBJ1-5, with D possibly matching TRBD1 (5 bases). V was cut by 0 bases and J by 0 bases, with 7 bases left in between. This CDR3 has 15 amino acids. CDR1 is SGHRS and CDR2 is YFSETQ in the germline V gene.